The text below deals with one TCR beta chain. Authors' methods: Reference gene primer amplification in the assay estimated nucleated cell counts. Profiling relied on immunoSEQ multiplex PCR, and the TCRdb table lists in-frame clones only, not all of them. V and J calls and clone size are given by that table; D and trimming were obtained from the DNA. The profile shows more than 90,000 clones, 72% of them singletons. The sample comes from a study of blood T cell repertoires in COVID-19. At the level of the study: Sources were T cells, B-cell-depleted T cells, or PBMCs; the material itself was cDNA or gDNA.

The CDR3 loop spans 13 amino acids. The ends lost 5 bases at V and 4 bases at J; junction bases unmatched: 5. Per the germline V gene, CDR1 is LNHDA and CDR2 is SQIVND (reference sequence). V usage is TRBV19 and J usage is TRBJ2-7, with TRBD1 matching over 7 bases. The sample consisted of peripheral blood. The source is an older woman in a cohort sampled during active or convalescent COVID-19. CDR3 amino acids: CASSSGTEYEQYF. The CDR3 DNA reads as TGTGCCAGTAGTTCCGGGACAGAGTACGAGCAGTACTTC.